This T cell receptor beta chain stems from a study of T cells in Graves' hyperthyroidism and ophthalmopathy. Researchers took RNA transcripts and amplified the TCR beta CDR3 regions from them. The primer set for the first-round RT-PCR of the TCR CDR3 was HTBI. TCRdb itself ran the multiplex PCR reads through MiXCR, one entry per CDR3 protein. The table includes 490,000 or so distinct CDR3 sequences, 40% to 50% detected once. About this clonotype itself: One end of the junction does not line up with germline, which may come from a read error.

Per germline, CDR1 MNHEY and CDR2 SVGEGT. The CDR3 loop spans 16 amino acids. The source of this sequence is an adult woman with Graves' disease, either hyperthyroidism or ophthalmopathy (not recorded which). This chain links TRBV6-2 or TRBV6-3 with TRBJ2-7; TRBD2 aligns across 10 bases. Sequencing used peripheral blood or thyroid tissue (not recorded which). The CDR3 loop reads CAGSYSASGRLYEQYF. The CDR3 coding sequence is TGTGCCGGCAGTTACTCAGCTAGCGGGAGATTGTACGAGCAGTACTTC.